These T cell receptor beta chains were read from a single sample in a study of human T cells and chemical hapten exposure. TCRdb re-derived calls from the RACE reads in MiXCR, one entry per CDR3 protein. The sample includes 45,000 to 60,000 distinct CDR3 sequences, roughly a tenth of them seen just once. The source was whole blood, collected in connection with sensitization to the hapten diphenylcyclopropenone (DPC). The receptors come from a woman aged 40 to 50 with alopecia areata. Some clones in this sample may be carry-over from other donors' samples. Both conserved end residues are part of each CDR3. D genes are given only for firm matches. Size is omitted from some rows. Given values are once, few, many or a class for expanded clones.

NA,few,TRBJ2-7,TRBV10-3,TGTGCCATCAGTGAGTCGGTAGTTCAAAGGAGCTCCTACGAGCAGTACTTC,CAISESVVQRSSYEQYF
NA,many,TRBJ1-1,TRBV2,TGTGCCAGCAGCGCAGGTTTGATGAACACTGAAGCTTTCTTT,CASSAGLMNTEAFF
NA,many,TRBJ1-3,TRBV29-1,TGCAGCGTTGGCAGGGGAAACACCATATATTTT,CSVGRGNTIYF
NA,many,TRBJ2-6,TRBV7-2,TGTGCCAGCAGCCCAGGCGGGACCGGGGCCAACGTCCTGACTTTC,CASSPGGTGANVLTF
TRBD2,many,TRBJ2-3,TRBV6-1,TGTGCCAGCAGCCCAACTAGCGGGGGGGGAGATACGCAGTATTTT,CASSPTSGGGDTQYF
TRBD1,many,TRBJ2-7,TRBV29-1,TGCAGCGCCGGGACAGGGGTGTTCGAGCAGTACTTC,CSAGTGVFEQYF
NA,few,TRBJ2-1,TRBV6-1,TGTGCCAGCAGCGGAGGGGTATACAATGAGCAGTTCTTC,CASSGGVYNEQFF
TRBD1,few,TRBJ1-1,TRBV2,TGTGCCTTTCGACAGGGGTTATGGAACACTGAAGCTTTCTTT,CAFRQGLWNTEAFF
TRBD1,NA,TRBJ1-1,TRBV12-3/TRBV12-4,TGTGCCAGCAGCCTAATACAGGGGTACACTGAAGCTTTCTTT,CASSLIQGYTEAFF
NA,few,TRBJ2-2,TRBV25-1,TGTGCCAGCAGTACAGACGTTACGAGCACCGGGGAGCTGTTTTTT,CASSTDVTSTGELFF
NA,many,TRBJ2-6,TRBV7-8,TGTGCCAGCAGCTTAGAAAGTGGGGCTGGGGCCAACGTCCTGACTTTC,CASSLESGAGANVLTF
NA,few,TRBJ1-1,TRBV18,TGTGCCAGCTCACCCGACCGCATGAACACTGAAGCTTTCTTT,CASSPDRMNTEAFF
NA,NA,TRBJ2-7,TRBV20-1,TGCAGTGCTGGACCAAAAAAGGAGCAGTACTTC,CSAGPKKEQYF
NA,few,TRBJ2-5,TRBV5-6,TGTGCCAGCAGCTCACACCGGGACTGGGAAGAGACCCAGTACTTC,CASSSHRDWEETQYF
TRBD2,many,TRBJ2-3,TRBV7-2,TGTGCCAGCAGCTTAAGTAGCGGGGCGTCCGAGGATACGCAGTATTTT,CASSLSSGASEDTQYF
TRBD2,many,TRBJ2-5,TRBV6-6,TGTGCCAGCAGACCCCTCGGGACAGCCAGCTATAGCGGGGGCGGGGAGACCCAGTACTTC,CASRPLGTASYSGGGETQYF
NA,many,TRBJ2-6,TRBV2,TGTGCCAGCGGGGGAGCTGGGGCCAACGTCCTGACTTTC,CASGGAGANVLTF
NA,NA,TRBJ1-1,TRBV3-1,TGTGCCAGCAGCCAAGGGGGCGTGAAAACTGAAGCTTTCTTT,CASSQGGVKTEAFF
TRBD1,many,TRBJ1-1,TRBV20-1,TGCAGTGCTAGAGTTGCAGGGGGACCCACTGAAGCTTTCTTT,CSARVAGGPTEAFF
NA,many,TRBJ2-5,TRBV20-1,TGCAGTGCTAGCGCCCAAGAGACCCAGTACTTC,CSASAQETQYF
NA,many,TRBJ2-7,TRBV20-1,TGCAGTGCTAGACCTCCCGACAGGATCTACGAGCAGTACTTC,CSARPPDRIYEQYF
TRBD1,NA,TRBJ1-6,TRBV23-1,TGCGCCAGCAGTCAAATAGACAGGGGCTTTGGCTCACCCCTCCACTTT,CASSQIDRGFGSPLHF
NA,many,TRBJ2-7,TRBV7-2,TGTGCCAGCAGCTTAGAATTAGCCAGCACCTACGAGCAGTACTTC,CASSLELASTYEQYF